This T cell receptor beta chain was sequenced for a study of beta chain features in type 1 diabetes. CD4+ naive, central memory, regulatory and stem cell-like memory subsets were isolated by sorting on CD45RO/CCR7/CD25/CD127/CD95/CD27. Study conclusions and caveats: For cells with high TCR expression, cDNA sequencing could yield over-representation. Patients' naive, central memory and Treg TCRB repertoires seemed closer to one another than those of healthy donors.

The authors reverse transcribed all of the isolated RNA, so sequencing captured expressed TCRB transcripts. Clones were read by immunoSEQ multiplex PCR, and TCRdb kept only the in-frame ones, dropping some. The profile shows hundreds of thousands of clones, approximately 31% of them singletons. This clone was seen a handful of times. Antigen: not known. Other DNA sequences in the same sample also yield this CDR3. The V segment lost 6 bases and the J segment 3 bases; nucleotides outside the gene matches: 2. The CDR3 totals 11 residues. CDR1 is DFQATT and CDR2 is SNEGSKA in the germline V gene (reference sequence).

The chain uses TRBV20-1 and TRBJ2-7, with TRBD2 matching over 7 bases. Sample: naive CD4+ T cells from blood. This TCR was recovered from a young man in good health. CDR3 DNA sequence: TGCAGTGCCCCGGGGGGCTACGAGCAGTACTTC. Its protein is CSAPGGYEQYF.